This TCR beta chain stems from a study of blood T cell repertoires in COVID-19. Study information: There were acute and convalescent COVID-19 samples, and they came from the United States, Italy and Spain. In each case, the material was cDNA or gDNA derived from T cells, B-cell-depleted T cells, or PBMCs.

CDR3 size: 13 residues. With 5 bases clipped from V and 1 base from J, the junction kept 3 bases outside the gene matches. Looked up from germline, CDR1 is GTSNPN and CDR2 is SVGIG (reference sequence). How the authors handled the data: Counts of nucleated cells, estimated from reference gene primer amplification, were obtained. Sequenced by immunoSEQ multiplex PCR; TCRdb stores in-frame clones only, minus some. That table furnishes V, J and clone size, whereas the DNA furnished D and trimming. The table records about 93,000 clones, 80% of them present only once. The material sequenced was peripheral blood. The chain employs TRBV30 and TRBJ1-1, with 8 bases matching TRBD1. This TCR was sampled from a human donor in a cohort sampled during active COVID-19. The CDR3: CAWQGQANTEAFF. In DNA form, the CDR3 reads TGTGCCTGGCAGGGACAGGCGAACACTGAAGCTTTCTTT.